Following are 22 T cell receptor beta chains from one sample sequenced in a study of CD8+ T cells in alopecia areata. The treatment is: oral pan-JAK inhibitor, 5-10 mg twice daily. cDNA serving as the sequencing template came from extracted, reverse transcribed RNA. Using immunoSEQ multiplex PCR, the repertoire was profiled, and TCRdb retains in-frame clones only, with some absent. The sample lists about 250,000 clones, roughly 63% occurring once. This material consisted of CD4+ T cells sorted from blood, taken around week 54, from a patient treated with tofacitinib. The receptor source for this set is a human donor with alopecia areata.

The rearrangement uses TRBV29-1 and TRBJ1-1; D gene unclear. This CDR3 contains 12 residues. V lost 2 bases, J lost 7 bases, and 11 bases lay in between. Germline V gene data show CDR1 as SQVTM and CDR2 as ANQGSEA. The CDR3 DNA sequence: TGCAGCGTTGAAAAGGATGGTCATGAAGCTTTCTTT. It specifies CSVEKDGHEAFF. The full variable domain, in which reference TRBV29-1 and TRBJ1-1 provide the parts outside the CDR3, is SAVISQKPSRDICQRGTSLTIQCQVDSQVTMMFWYRQQPGQSLTLIATANQGSEATYESGFVIDKFPISRPNLTFSTLTVSNMSPEDSSIYLCSVEKDGHEAFFGQGTRLTVV.

A word on this clone: Other DNA sequences in the same sample also yield this CDR3. The V and J genes are TRBV30 and TRBJ1-1; D not certain. The V gene's germline CDR1 is GTSNPN and CDR2 SVGIG (reference sequence). The CDR3 has 13 residues. Trimming left V 0 bases short and J 0 bases short, with 5 bases between. In DNA, the CDR3 is TGTGCCTGGAGTGTAAGGGTGAACACTGAAGCTTTCTTT. It is translated as CAWSVRVNTEAFF.

J is TRBJ2-3 and V is TRBV6-5; TRBD2 is a possible D gene (5 bases). The CDR3 has 13 residues. Trimming took off 5 bases at V and 4 bases at J, with 10 bases between the two ends. Germline values: CDR1 MNHEY, CDR2 SVGAGI. CDR3 in DNA: TGTGCCAGCAGTCTACTAGAGGCAGATACGCAGTATTTT. Translated: CASSLLEADTQYF.

The CDR3 spells CASSTQGSVTDTQYF. The CDR3 DNA sequence: TGTGCCAGCAGTACACAGGGTTCGGTCACAGATACGCAGTATTTT. The chain links TRBV6-1 to TRBJ2-3, with a possible D match to TRBD1 (6 bases). Germline lookup yields CDR1 MNHNS and CDR2 SASEGT. V lost 5 bases to trimming and J lost 2 bases, with 14 bases between them. The CDR3 sequence is 15 residues long.

This clone appeared a few times. The chain carries TRBV5-6 and TRBJ2-7, with 7 positions matching TRBD1. The CDR3 consists of 14 residues. In germline, CDR1 is SGHDT, CDR2 YYEEEE. The ends lost 4 bases at V and 3 bases at J; junction bases unmatched: 7. This CDR3 reads CASSTSYRGYEQYF. CDR3 in DNA: TGTGCCAGCAGCACCAGTTACAGGGGCTACGAGCAGTACTTC.

In its sample, this clone was seen once. The genes are TRBV9 and TRBJ2-3, with D perhaps matching TRBD1 or TRBD2 (6 bases each). This CDR3 spans 15 amino acids. Germline lookup yields CDR1 SGDLS and CDR2 YYNGEE. V was clipped by 6 bases and J by 1 base, with 15 bases between them. In nucleotides, the CDR3 is TGTGCCAGCACCCTAGGGGGGCCCGGCACAGATACGCAGTATTTT. It encodes CASTLGGPGTDTQYF. Variable domain in full (rest from reference TRBV9 and TRBJ2-3): DSGVTQTPKHLITATGQRVTLRCSPRSGDLSVYWYQQSLDQGLQFLIQYYNGEERAKGNILERFSAQQFPDLHSELNLSSLELGDSALYFCASTLGGPGTDTQYFGPGTRLTVL.

This clone appeared a few times. The J gene is TRBJ2-1, the V gene TRBV25-1; no reliable D call. This CDR3 spans 15 amino acids. Trimming stripped 2 bases from V and 2 bases from J, with 10 bases between. Germline CDR1 and CDR2: MGHDK and SYGVNS. The CDR3 region has the DNA TGTGCCAGCAGTGAACTGGCCGCCGCCTACAATGAGCAGTTCTTC. Its translation: CASSELAAAYNEQFF.

This clone was detected a few times. The J gene is TRBJ1-3, the V gene TRBV7-3; D may be TRBD1 (6 bases). Germline loops: CDR1 SGHTA, CDR2 FQGTGA. The CDR3 has 16 residues. V was trimmed by 0 bases and J by 0 bases, leaving 9 bases between them. CDR3 in amino acids: CASSLTPTGSGNTIYF. The CDR3 region has the DNA TGTGCCAGCAGCTTAACCCCGACAGGCTCTGGAAACACCATATATTTT. Looking up the rest from reference TRBV7-3 and TRBJ1-3 gives the full variable domain: GAGVSQTPSNKVTEKGKYVELRCDPISGHTALYWYRQSLGQGPEFLIYFQGTGAADDSGLPNDRFFAVRPEGSVSTLKIQRTERGDSAVYLCASSLTPTGSGNTIYFGEGSWLTVV.

This sequence joins TRBV20-1 and TRBJ2-3; a possible D gene is TRBD1 (5 bases). Per the germline V gene, CDR1 is DFQATT and CDR2 is SNEGSKA (reference sequence). The CDR3 covers 11 residues. Deletions cut 5 bases from V and 11 bases from J, with 14 bases between. CDR3 residues: CSALDTQGQYF. The CDR3 DNA reads TGCAGTGCTTTAGACACCCAGGGGCAGTATTTT.

This clone has just a few counts. This sequence joins TRBV25-1 and TRBJ2-3, with D uncertain. The CDR3 covers 13 residues. Germline loops: CDR1 MGHDK, CDR2 SYGVNS. Trimming took 4 bases from V and 2 from J, leaving 7 bases between them. CDR3 in amino acids: CASSGDNTDTQYF. CDR3 sequence (DNA): TGTGCCAGCAGTGGGGATAACACAGATACGCAGTATTTT.

The chain is built from TRBV15 and TRBJ2-1; TRBD1 aligns across 7 bases. With 1 base clipped from V and 10 bases from J, the junction kept 4 bases outside the gene matches. Germline-derived CDR1 and CDR2 are LNHNV and YYDKDF (reference sequence). The CDR3 runs to 13 residues. This chain's CDR3 is CATSRAPGQEQFF. CDR3 nucleotide sequence: TGTGCCACCAGCAGAGCGCCGGGACAGGAGCAGTTCTTC.

CDR3 region: CSVLLYRDGNTEAFF. The CDR3 nucleotides read TGCAGCGTTTTACTTTATCGGGATGGGAACACTGAAGCTTTCTTT. The rearrangement joins TRBV29-1 to TRBJ1-1; D remains unclear. The CDR3 has 15 amino acids. V lost 5 bases to trimming and J lost 1 base, with 17 bases between them. Germline lookup yields CDR1 SQVTM and CDR2 ANQGSEA.

This chain uses TRBV5-1 with TRBJ2-3; possibly TRBD2 for D (7 bases). This CDR3 has 15 amino acids. Germline-derived CDR1 and CDR2 are SGHRS and YFSETQ. V was shortened by 4 bases and J by 6 bases, with 18 bases between the two germline ends. The CDR3 DNA follows: TGCGCCAGCAGCCAGGGGAGGGGCGCTAGGGATACGCAGTATTTT. This gives the protein CASSQGRGARDTQYF.

The chain couples TRBV11-2 to TRBJ2-5; TRBD1 might be the D (5 bases). The CDR3 consists of 14 residues. V shed 1 base and J shed 5 bases, with 11 bases lying between them. Per germline, CDR1 SGHAT and CDR2 FQNNGV. The CDR3 DNA follows: TGTGCCAGCAGCTTAGTGTATCAGGGCGAGACCCAGTACTTC. Encoded protein: CASSLVYQGETQYF.

This chain links TRBV5-1 with TRBJ1-1, with D perhaps TRBD1 (5 bases). Trimming removed 0 bases from V and 5 bases from J, with 11 bases in between. From germline, CDR1 is SGHRS and CDR2 YFSETQ. This CDR3 is 14 amino acids long. CDR3: CASSLEGRGTEAFF. The CDR3 DNA sequence: TGCGCCAGCAGCTTGGAGGGGAGAGGAACTGAAGCTTTCTTT.

The chain joins TRBV30 to TRBJ2-5; a weak D match, TRBD1 (6 bases). With 4 bases removed from V and 2 bases from J, the gap between germline ends came to 8 bases. This CDR3 region has 12 residues. The germline gives CDR1 GTSNPN, CDR2 SVGIG (reference sequence). This CDR3 is CAWNRVQETQYF. In nucleotides, the CDR3 is TGTGCCTGGAACAGGGTTCAAGAGACCCAGTACTTC.

The rearrangement links TRBV4-1 to TRBJ2-1; 7 nucleotides align to TRBD2. Germline CDR1 reads MGHRA; CDR2 reads YSYEKL. The CDR3 has 15 amino acids. V was clipped by 1 base and J by 4 bases; unmatched bases: 4. CDR3 sequence: CASSQGGRSYNEQFF. As DNA, the CDR3 is TGCGCCAGCAGCCAAGGCGGGAGATCTTACAATGAGCAGTTCTTC.

As concerns this clone: Other DNA sequences from this sample encode an identical CDR3 as well. Here the CDR3 DNA reads TGCGCCAGCAGTAGGGGGAATGAGCAGTTCTTC. Translating it yields CASSRGNEQFF. The rearrangement links TRBV5-1 to TRBJ2-1; perhaps TRBD1 as D (6 bases). The V and J ends lost 5 bases and 7 bases respectively, with 7 bases between them. In germline, CDR1 is SGHRS, CDR2 YFSETQ. This CDR3 is built from 11 residues.

This clone occurred once. The chain has TRBV30 and TRBJ1-5; 9 bases fit TRBD1. In germline, CDR1 is GTSNPN, CDR2 SVGIG (reference sequence). J was trimmed by 3 bases and V by 4 bases; bases with no gene match: 10. This CDR3 is built from 16 residues. CDR3 coding DNA: TGTGCCTGGACCCGTCCCGGGACAGGGAACAATCAGCCCCAGCATTTT. Its translation: CAWTRPGTGNNQPQHF.

This clone has a handful of counts. The chain joins TRBV14 to TRBJ1-1; D not certain. V was shortened by 4 bases and J by 1 base, with 13 bases between the two germline ends. Germline values: CDR1 SGHDN, CDR2 FVKESK. The CDR3 runs 15 residues. The CDR3 region has the DNA TGTGCCAGCAGCCCAAGTCATTCCAGGAACACTGAAGCTTTCTTT. Its protein product is CASSPSHSRNTEAFF.

The chain couples TRBV19 to TRBJ1-1; the D is unclear. This CDR3 is built from 14 residues. Trimming left V 4 bases short and J 4 bases short, with 13 bases between. The germline gives CDR1 LNHDA, CDR2 SQIVND (reference sequence). The CDR3 DNA follows: TGTGCCAGTAGTACCGACGGGAGGGTCACTGAAGCTTTCTTT. It is translated as CASSTDGRVTEAFF.

As to this clone: Other DNA sequences of this sample code for an identical CDR3. The V call is TRBV29-1, the J call TRBJ1-1; D not resolved. CDR1 SQVTM and CDR2 ANQGSEA come from the germline V gene. Trimming cost V 4 bases and J 0 bases, with 6 bases left between them. CDR3 length: 12 residues. Written as DNA, the CDR3 is TGCAGCGTTGGAGGGATGAACACTGAAGCTTTCTTT. This gives the protein CSVGGMNTEAFF.